The 3 T cell receptor beta chains given below trace back to one sample, sequenced in a study of blood T cell repertoires in COVID-19. Profiled with immunoSEQ multiplex PCR; TCRdb holds only in-frame clones, not every one. This table has some 460,000 clones, roughly nine tenths appearing once. Sequenced: PBMCs or T cells enriched from blood (not recorded which). The receptors shown here come from a woman younger than 35 who had recovered from COVID-19.

This clone has a handful of counts. The V call is TRBV7-2, the J call TRBJ1-1; D gene uncertain. Trimming removed 2 bases at V and 6 bases at J, with 7 bases between. The CDR3 consists of 12 residues. CDR1 is SGHTA, CDR2 FQGNSA, per germline. The DNA for the CDR3 is TGTGCCAGCAGCTTAATAGATTCTGAAGCTTTCTTT. This encodes CASSLIDSEAFF.

As concerns this clone: This same CDR3 is encoded by further DNA sequences in the sample. The V and J genes are TRBV28 and TRBJ1-1, with D unclear. The CDR3 is made up of 14 amino acids. Per the germline V gene, CDR1 is MDHEN and CDR2 is SYDVKM. V lost 3 bases and J 1 base, leaving 9 bases between the germline ends. In nucleotides, the CDR3 is TGTGCCAGCAGTTTCCCAGGAGGGAACACTGAAGCTTTCTTT. It yields the protein CASSFPGGNTEAFF.

The chain has TRBV11-3 and TRBJ2-7; tentatively, D is TRBD1 (5 bases). Germline CDR1 is SGHNT and CDR2 is YENEEA. The CDR3 totals 13 residues. Trimming removed 0 bases at V and 3 bases at J, with 6 bases between. The CDR3 bases are TGTGCCAGCAGCTTAGATCAGGGCTACGAGCAGTACTTC. This translates into CASSLDQGYEQYF.